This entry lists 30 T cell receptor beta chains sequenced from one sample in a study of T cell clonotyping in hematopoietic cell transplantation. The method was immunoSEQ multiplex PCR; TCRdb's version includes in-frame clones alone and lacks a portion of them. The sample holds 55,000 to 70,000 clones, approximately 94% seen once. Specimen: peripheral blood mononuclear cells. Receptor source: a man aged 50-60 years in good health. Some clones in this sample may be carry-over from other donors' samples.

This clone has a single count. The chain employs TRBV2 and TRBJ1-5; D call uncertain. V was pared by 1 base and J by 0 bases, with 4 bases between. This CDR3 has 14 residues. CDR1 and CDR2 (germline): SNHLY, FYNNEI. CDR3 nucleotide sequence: TGTGCCAGCAGTGAAGTGGATAGCAATCAGCCCCAGCATTTT. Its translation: CASSEVDSNQPQHF.

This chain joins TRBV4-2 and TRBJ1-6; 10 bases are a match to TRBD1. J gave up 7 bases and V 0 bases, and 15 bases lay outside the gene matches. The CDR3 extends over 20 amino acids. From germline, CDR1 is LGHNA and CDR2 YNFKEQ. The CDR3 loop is CASSQDPMGQGIVRNSPLHF. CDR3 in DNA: TGTGCCAGCAGCCAAGATCCCATGGGACAGGGGATTGTGCGGAATTCACCCCTCCACTTT.

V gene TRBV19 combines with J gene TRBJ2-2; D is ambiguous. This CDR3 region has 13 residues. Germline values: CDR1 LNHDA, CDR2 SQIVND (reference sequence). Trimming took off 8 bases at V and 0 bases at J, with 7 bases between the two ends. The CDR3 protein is CASSWPNTGELFF. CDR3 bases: TGTGCCAGTTCCTGGCCGAACACCGGGGAGCTGTTTTTT.

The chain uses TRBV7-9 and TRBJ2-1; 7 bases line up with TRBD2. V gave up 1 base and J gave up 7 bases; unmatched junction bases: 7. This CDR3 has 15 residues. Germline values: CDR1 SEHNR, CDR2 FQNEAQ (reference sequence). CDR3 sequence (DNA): TGTGCCAGCAGCTTAGTGGCGGGAGTAGGAAATGAGCAGTTCTTC. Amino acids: CASSLVAGVGNEQFF.

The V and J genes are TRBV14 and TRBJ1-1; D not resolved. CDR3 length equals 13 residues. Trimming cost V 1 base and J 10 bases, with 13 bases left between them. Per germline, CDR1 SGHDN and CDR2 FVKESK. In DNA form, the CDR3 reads TGTGCCAGCAGCCAAGCGAGACGGGAGGCAGCTTTCTTT. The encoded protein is CASSQARREAAFF.

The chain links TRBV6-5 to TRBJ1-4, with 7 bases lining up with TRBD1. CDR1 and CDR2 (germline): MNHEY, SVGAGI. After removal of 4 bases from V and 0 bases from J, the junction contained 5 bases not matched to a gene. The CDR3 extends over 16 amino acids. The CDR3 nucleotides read TGTGCCAGCAGTTCAATCACAGGGGCAACTAATGAAAAACTGTTTTTT. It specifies CASSSITGATNEKLFF.

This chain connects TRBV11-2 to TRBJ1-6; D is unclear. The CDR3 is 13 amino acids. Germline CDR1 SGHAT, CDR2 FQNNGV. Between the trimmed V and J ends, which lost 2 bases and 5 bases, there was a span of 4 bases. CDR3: CASSLWDNSPLHF. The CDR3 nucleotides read TGTGCCAGCAGCTTATGGGATAATTCACCCCTCCACTTT.

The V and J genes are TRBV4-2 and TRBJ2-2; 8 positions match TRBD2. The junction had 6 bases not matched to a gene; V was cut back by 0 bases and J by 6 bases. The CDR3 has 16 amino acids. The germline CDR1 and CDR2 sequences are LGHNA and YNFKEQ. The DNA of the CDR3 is TGTGCCAGCAGCCAAGATGCAGCGGGAGAGTCCGGGGAGCTGTTTTTT. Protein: CASSQDAAGESGELFF.

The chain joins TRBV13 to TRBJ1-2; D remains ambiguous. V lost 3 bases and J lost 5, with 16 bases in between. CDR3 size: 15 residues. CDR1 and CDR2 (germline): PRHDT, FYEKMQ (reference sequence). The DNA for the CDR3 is TGTGCCAGCAGCTTGGGTGCGCGCGGACTATATGGCTACACCTTC. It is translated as CASSLGARGLYGYTF.

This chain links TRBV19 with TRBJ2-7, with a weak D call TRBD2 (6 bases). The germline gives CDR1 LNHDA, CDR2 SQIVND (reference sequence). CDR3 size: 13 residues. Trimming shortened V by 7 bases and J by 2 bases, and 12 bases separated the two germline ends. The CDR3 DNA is TGTGCCAGTATGGGCGGGGCAGCCTACGAGCAGTACTTC. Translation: CASMGGAAYEQYF.

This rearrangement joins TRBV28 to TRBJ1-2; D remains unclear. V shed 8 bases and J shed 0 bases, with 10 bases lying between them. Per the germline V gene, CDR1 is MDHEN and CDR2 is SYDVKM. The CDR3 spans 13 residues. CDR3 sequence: CASWGEANYGYTF. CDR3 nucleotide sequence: TGTGCCAGCTGGGGAGAAGCTAACTATGGCTACACCTTC.

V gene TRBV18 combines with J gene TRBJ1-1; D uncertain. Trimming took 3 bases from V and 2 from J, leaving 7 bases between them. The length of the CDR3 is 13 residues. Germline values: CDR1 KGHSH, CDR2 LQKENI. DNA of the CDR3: TGTGCCAGCTCACCTTACTACAACACTGAAGCTTTCTTT. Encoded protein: CASSPYYNTEAFF. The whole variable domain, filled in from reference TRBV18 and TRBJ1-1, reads NAGVMQNPRHLVRRRGQEARLRCSPMKGHSHVYWYRQLPEEGLKFMVYLQKENIIDESGMPKERFSAEFPKEGPSILRIQQVVRGDSAAYFCASSPYYNTEAFFGQGTRLTVV.

The CDR3 nucleotides are TGTGCCAGCAGTCTACCAGGGTACAATGAGCAGTTCTTC. Its translation is CASSLPGYNEQFF. The rearrangement links TRBV27 to TRBJ2-1, with a tentative D call TRBD1 (5 bases). The V and J ends lost 5 bases and 4 bases respectively, with 9 bases between them. In germline, CDR1 is MNHEY, CDR2 SMNVEV (reference sequence). The CDR3 runs to 13 residues.

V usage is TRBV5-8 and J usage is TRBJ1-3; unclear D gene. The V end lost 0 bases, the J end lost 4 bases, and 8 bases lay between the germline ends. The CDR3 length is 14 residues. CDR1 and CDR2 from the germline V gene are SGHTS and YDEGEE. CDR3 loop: CASSLESGGNTIYF. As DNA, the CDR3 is TGTGCCAGCAGCTTGGAGTCAGGCGGAAACACCATATATTTT.

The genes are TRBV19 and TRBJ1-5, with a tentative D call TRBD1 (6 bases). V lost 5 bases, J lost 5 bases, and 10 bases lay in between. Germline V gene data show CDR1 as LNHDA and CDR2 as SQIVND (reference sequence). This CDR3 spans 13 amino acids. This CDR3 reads CASSSRTDQPQHF. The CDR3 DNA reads TGTGCCAGTAGTTCCCGGACAGATCAGCCCCAGCATTTT.

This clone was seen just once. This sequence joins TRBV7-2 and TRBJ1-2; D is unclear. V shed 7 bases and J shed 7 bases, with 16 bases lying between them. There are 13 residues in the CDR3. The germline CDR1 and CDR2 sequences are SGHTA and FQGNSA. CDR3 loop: CASTSNRVLGYTF. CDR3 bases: TGTGCCAGCACCTCAAATAGAGTACTTGGCTACACCTTC.

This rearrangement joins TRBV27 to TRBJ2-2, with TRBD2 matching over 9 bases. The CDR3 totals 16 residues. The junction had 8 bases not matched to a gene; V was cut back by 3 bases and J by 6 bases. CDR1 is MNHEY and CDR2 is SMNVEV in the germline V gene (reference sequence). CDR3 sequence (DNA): TGTGCCAGCAGTTTCCTCGCTAGCGGGATATCCGGGGAGCTGTTTTTT. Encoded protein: CASSFLASGISGELFF.

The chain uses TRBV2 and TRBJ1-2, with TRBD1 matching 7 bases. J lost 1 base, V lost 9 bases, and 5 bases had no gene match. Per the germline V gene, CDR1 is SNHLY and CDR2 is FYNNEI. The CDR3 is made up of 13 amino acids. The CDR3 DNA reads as TGTGCCAGAGAACAGGGGTTTAACTATGGCTACACCTTC. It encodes CAREQGFNYGYTF.

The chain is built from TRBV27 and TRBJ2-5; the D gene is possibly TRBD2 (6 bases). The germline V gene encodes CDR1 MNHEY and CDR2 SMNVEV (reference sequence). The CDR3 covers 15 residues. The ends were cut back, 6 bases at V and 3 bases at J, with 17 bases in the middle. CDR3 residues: CASRGLSALKETQYF. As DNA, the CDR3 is TGTGCCAGCAGGGGACTTAGCGCGCTAAAAGAGACCCAGTACTTC.

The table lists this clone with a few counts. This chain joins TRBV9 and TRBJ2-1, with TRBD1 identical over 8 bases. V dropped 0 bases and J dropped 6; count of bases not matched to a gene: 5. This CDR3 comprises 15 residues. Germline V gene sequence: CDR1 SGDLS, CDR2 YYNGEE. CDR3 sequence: CASSVGQGPGNEQFF. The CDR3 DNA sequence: TGTGCCAGCAGCGTAGGACAGGGGCCCGGCAATGAGCAGTTCTTC.

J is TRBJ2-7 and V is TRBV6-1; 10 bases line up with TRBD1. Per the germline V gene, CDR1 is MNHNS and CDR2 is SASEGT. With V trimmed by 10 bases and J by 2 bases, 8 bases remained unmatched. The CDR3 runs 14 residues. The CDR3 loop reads CATKPGQGTYEQYF. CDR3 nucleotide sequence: TGTGCCACTAAACCGGGACAGGGGACCTACGAGCAGTACTTC.

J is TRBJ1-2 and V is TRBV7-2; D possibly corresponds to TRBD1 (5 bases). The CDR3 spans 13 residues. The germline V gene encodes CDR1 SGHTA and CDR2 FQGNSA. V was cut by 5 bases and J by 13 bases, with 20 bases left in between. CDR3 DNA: TGTGCCAGCAGCCAAGGTCTTGGAGGGGCCCTCACCTTC. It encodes CASSQGLGGALTF.

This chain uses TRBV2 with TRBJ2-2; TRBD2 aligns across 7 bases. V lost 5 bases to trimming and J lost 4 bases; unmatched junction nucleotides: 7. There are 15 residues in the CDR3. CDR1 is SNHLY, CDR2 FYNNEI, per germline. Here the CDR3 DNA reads TGTGCCAGCAGTCCGACTAGCCGTAGCACCGGGGAGCTGTTTTTT. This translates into CASSPTSRSTGELFF.

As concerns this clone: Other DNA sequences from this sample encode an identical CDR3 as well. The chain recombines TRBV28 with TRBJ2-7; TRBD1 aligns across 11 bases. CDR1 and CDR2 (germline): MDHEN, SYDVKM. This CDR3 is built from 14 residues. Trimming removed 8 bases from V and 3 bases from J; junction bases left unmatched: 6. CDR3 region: CASSPGTGGYEQYF. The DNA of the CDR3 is TGTGCCAGCTCCCCCGGGACAGGGGGCTACGAGCAGTACTTC.

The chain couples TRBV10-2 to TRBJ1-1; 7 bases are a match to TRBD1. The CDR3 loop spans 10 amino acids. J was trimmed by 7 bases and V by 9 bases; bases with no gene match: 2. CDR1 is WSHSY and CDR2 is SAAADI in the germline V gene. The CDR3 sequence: CASRDSEAFF. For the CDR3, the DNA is TGCGCCAGTCGGGACAGTGAAGCTTTCTTT.

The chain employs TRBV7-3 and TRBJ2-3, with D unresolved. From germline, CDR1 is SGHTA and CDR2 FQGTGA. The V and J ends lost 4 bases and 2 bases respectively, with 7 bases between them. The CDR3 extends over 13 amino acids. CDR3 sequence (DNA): TGTGCCAGCAGCTCCCCGAACACAGATACGCAGTATTTT. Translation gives CASSSPNTDTQYF.

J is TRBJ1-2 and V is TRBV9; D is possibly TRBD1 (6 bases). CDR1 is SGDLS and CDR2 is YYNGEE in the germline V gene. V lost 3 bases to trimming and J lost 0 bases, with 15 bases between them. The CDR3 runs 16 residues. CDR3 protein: CASSASDRRANYGYTF. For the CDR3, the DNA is TGTGCCAGCAGCGCCTCCGACAGGAGAGCTAACTATGGCTACACCTTC.

CDR3 amino acids: CASSGWDAYEQYF. The DNA for the CDR3 is TGTGCCAGCAGCGGATGGGATGCCTACGAGCAGTACTTC. The chain is built from TRBV5-6 and TRBJ2-7, with D hard to call. The CDR3 runs 13 residues. Germline-derived CDR1 and CDR2 are SGHDT and YYEEEE. Deletions cut 4 bases from V and 2 bases from J, with 10 bases between.

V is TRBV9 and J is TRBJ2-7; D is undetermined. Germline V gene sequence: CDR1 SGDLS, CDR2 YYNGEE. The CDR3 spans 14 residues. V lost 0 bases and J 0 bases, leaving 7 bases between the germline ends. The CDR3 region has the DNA TGTGCCAGCAGCGTAGTGGCCAGCTCCTACGAGCAGTACTTC. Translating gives CASSVVASSYEQYF.

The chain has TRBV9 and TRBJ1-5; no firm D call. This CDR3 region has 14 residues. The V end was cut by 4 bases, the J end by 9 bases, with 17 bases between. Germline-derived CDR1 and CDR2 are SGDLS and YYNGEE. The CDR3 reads CASSTTDRGAPQHF. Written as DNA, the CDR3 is TGTGCCAGCAGCACCACGGACCGGGGAGCGCCCCAGCATTTT.